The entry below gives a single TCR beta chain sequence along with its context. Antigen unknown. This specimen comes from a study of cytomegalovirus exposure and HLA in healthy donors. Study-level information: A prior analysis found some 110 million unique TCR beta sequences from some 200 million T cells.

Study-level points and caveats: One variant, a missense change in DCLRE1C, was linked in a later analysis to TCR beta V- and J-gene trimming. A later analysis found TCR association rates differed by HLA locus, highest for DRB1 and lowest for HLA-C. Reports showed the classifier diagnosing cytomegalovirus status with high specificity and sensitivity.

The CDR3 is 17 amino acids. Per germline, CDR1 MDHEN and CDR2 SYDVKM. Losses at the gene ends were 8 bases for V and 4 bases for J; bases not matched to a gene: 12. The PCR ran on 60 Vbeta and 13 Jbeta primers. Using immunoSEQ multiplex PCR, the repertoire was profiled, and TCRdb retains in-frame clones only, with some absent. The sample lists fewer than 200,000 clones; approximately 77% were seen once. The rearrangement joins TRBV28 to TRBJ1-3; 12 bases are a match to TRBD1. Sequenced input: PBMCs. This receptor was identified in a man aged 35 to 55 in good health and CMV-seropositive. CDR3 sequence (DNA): TGTGCCAGCCTGGGACAGGGGGCGCTTGGTCCGGGAAACACCATATATTTT. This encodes CASLGQGALGPGNTIYF.